This TCR beta chain emerged from a study of T cells in Graves' hyperthyroidism and ophthalmopathy. RNA transcripts provided the source from which TCR beta CDR3 regions were amplified. TCR CDR3 regions were first amplified by RT-PCR with HTBI primers. MiXCR was run by TCRdb on the multiplex PCR reads, yielding one entry per CDR3 protein. The sample holds 750,000 to 900,000 distinct CDR3 sequences; 38% are singletons and the top ten take roughly 8.3%. Germline CDR1 is SGHTA and CDR2 is FQGNSA. V was pared by 3 bases and J by 1 base, with 12 bases between. The CDR3 has 15 residues. The chain recombines TRBV7-2 with TRBJ1-1; TRBD1 is a possible D gene (6 bases). Sequenced sample: blood. This receptor was taken from a man between 18 and 29 years old with Graves' hyperthyroidism. The CDR3 DNA sequence: TGTGCCAGCAGCTTCCGGGACATAGAGAACACTGAAGCTTTCTTT. Protein sequence: CASSFRDIENTEAFF. The entire variable domain, with the rest obtained from reference TRBV7-2 and TRBJ1-1, is as follows: GAGVSQSPSNKVTEKGKDVELRCDPISGHTALYWYRQSLGQGLEFLIYFQGNSAPDKSGLPSDRFSAERTGGSVSTLTIQRTQQEDSAVYLCASSFRDIENTEAFFGQGTRLTVV.